This TCR beta chain was sequenced in a study of cytomegalovirus exposure and HLA in healthy donors. Broader study findings: A later analysis linked a missense variant in DCLRE1C to the trimming of TCR beta V and J genes. Researchers reported that a few CMV-associated chains were confirmed in vitro as CMV antigen-specific.

The V end was cut by 3 bases, the J end by 3 bases, with 9 bases between. The CDR3 sequence is 14 residues long. Germline CDR1 and CDR2: WNHNN and SYGVQD (reference sequence). This clone was recorded once. As yet, its antigen is unknown. The donors gave bone marrow, and they were healthy. The PCR ran on 60 Vbeta and 13 Jbeta primers. Generated by immunoSEQ multiplex PCR, the TCRdb table keeps only in-frame clones and is missing some. The repertoire consists of approximately 170,000 clones, with roughly 84% occurring once and the leading ten covering 1% to 1.5%. This chain links TRBV10-1 with TRBJ1-5; D is unresolved. Material for sequencing was PBMCs. This receptor was obtained from a boy aged 2-15 years in good health and CMV-seronegative. CDR3 in amino acids: CASSDLDSNQPQHF. CDR3 sequence (DNA): TGCGCCAGCAGTGACTTGGACTCCAATCAGCCCCAGCATTTT.